This T cell receptor beta chain was documented in a study of T-cell memory formation after mild COVID-19. From the 5' RACE reads, TCRdb called clonotypes with MiXCR, one entry per CDR3 protein. The data contain approximately 580,000 distinct CDR3 sequences, over 20% of them singletons. In regard to this clonotype: What it recognizes is unknown.

Findings of the study overall: Pre-infection memory showed some responding clones, and this suggested that cross-reactive memory joined. CM and EM subsets held most contracting CD4+ clones; EMRA held CD8+ ones.

This clonotype originated in an adult woman who had mild COVID-19 (a few samples of this study predate the infection). Cell type and time point are not known. Sequencing was carried out using PBMCs or a T cell subset sorted from them (not recorded which).

The CDR3 sequence: CASSPDRTSNQPQHF. The CDR3 DNA reads TGTGCCAGTAGTCCCGACAGGACTAGCAATCAGCCCCAGCATTTT. The chain links TRBV19 to TRBJ1-5; a weak D match, TRBD1 (6 bases). V was cut by 5 bases and J by 0 bases, with 11 bases left in between. Germline V gene lookup returns CDR1 LNHDA and CDR2 SQIVND (reference sequence). This CDR3 contains 15 residues.